These 2 T cell receptor beta chains were sequenced from one sample in a study of blood T cell repertoires in COVID-19. The repertoire was sequenced with immunoSEQ multiplex PCR; TCRdb's copy has only in-frame clones and lacks some. The table has some 150,000 clones, roughly 81% seen once; the top ten hold roughly 9%. The specimen sequenced was peripheral blood. The receptors originated from a woman in her forties or fifties with active or convalescent COVID-19.

The rearrangement uses TRBV7-2 and TRBJ2-1; a weak D match, TRBD1 (7 bases). There are 15 residues in the CDR3. CDR1 and CDR2 from the germline V gene are SGHTA and FQGNSA. Trimming pared 0 bases from V and 7 bases from J, leaving 13 bases between. The chain's CDR3 is CASSLALAGGNEQFF. CDR3 DNA sequence: TGTGCCAGCAGCTTAGCGCTGGCAGGGGGGAATGAGCAGTTCTTC. Full variable domain (remainder filled in from reference TRBV7-2 and TRBJ2-1): GAGVSQSPSNKVTEKGKDVELRCDPISGHTALYWYRQSLGQGLEFLIYFQGNSAPDKSGLPSDRFSAERTGGSVSTLTIQRTQQEDSAVYLCASSLALAGGNEQFFGPGTRLTVL.

The V gene is TRBV29-1, the J gene TRBJ2-1; tentative D call: TRBD1 (6 bases). CDR3 length: 13 residues. From germline, CDR1 is SQVTM and CDR2 ANQGSEA. The V gene lost 5 bases and the J gene lost 7 bases, with 15 bases spanning the gap. The CDR3 loop reads CSVRAGVRNEQFF. The CDR3 DNA sequence: TGCAGCGTTAGGGCAGGGGTGAGGAATGAGCAGTTCTTC.